This TCR beta chain was found in a study of blood T cells in healthy people across ages. Each donor had approximately 10 milliliters of peripheral blood drawn. A second PCR of 7 to 11 cycles used a sample-barcoded 5' primer and a J-beta primer mix. TCRdb re-called the 5' RACE reads through MiXCR, storing one row per CDR3 protein. The profile covers about 620,000 distinct CDR3 sequences, with approximately 52% appearing a single time and approximately 15% taken by the ten largest. CDR1 and CDR2 from the germline V gene are SGHTA and FQGNSA. V lost 6 bases to trimming and J lost 5 bases, with 19 bases between them. This CDR3 is 15 amino acids long.

The source material was blood. The source is a woman of 80 years or more in good health. The J gene is TRBJ1-2, the V gene TRBV7-2; TRBD1 is a possible D gene (6 bases). The CDR3 sequence is CASRGGLKSLYGYTF. The CDR3 DNA is TGTGCCAGCAGGGGGGGGCTAAAGTCGCTATATGGCTACACCTTC.